This TCR beta chain was profiled in a study of post-analysis software for immune sequencing data. Looking at the study overall: Relapsing-remitting, secondary progressive and progressive-relapsing multiple sclerosis courses were included.

General study points: There was significantly lower normalized Chao1 diversity in multiple sclerosis patients than in controls.

Comments on this clonotype: Its cognate antigen is unknown.

Prepared libraries of TCR beta cDNA carried unique molecular identifiers. With roughly 1 to 11 million T cells as the source, roughly 0.5 million cDNA molecules resulted. One entry per CDR3 protein results from TCRdb running MiXCR on the PCR reads. The sample has about 540,000 distinct CDR3 sequences, approximately 31% seen once. The sequencing sample was made of blood. This clonotype was sampled from a girl under 18 with multiple sclerosis.

The CDR3 DNA follows: TGTGCCAGCAGCAAGAACAGGGGGCAGACAGATACGCAGTATTTT. Residues: CASSKNRGQTDTQYF. The gene calls are TRBV5-8 and TRBJ2-3; 9 positions agree with TRBD1. Unmatched junction bases numbered 6, after V lost 4 bases and J lost 3 bases. The CDR3 loop spans 15 amino acids. Germline V gene data show CDR1 as SGHTS and CDR2 as YDEGEE.